Listed below are T cell receptor beta chains from one sample, sequenced in a study of T cell responses to AZD1222 COVID-19 vaccine. Clones were read by immunoSEQ multiplex PCR, and TCRdb kept only the in-frame ones, dropping some. The sample lists 78,000 or so clones; approximately 88% were seen once. Sequenced material: peripheral blood, taken on day 0 of AZD1222 vaccination. These receptors originate from an adult in good health. The CDR3 runs from the conserved cysteine through the conserved F or W. The D gene is left open where the match is weak. The size field is filled for only some rows; it gives once, few, many or a size class.

d_call: -
j_call: TRBJ1-2
v_call: TRBV19
clone_size: -
cdr3_aa: CASSPPRQPLGYTF
cdr3_nt: TGTGCCAGTAGTCCCCCTCGACAGCCCTTGGGCTACACCTTC

d_call: TRBD2
j_call: TRBJ2-5
v_call: TRBV27
clone_size: few
cdr3_aa: CASSPGTSEGETQYF
cdr3_nt: TGTGCCAGCAGCCCAGGGACTAGCGAGGGGGAGACCCAGTACTTC

d_call: TRBD2
j_call: TRBJ2-7
v_call: TRBV7-3
clone_size: -
cdr3_aa: CASSLLGGGTYEQYF
cdr3_nt: TGTGCCAGCAGCTTATTGGGCGGGGGGACCTACGAGCAGTACTTC

d_call: TRBD1
j_call: TRBJ1-2
v_call: TRBV12-3/TRBV12-4
clone_size: -
cdr3_aa: CASRRQGSGGYTF
cdr3_nt: TGTGCCAGCAGACGACAGGGGTCGGGGGGCTACACCTTC

d_call: -
j_call: TRBJ2-6
v_call: TRBV5-1
clone_size: -
cdr3_aa: CASSPPHLGRGANVLTF
cdr3_nt: TGCGCCAGCAGCCCCCCCCACTTAGGGAGAGGGGCCAACGTCCTGACTTTC

d_call: TRBD1
j_call: TRBJ1-1
v_call: TRBV15
clone_size: -
cdr3_aa: CATSVDRGSAFF
cdr3_nt: TGTGCCACCAGCGTAGACAGGGGGAGCGCTTTCTTT

d_call: -
j_call: TRBJ2-7
v_call: TRBV28
clone_size: -
cdr3_aa: CASTLDGGNYEQYF
cdr3_nt: TGTGCCAGCACTCTGGACGGAGGGAACTACGAGCAGTACTTC

d_call: -
j_call: TRBJ2-2
v_call: TRBV7-9
clone_size: -
cdr3_aa: CASSPPSWTQDTGELFF
cdr3_nt: TGTGCCAGCAGCCCGCCCTCCTGGACACAGGACACCGGGGAGCTGTTTTTT

d_call: -
j_call: TRBJ2-7
v_call: TRBV2
clone_size: -
cdr3_aa: CASSEGALGYEQYF
cdr3_nt: TGTGCCAGCAGTGAAGGAGCACTGGGCTACGAGCAGTACTTC

d_call: TRBD1
j_call: TRBJ1-2
v_call: TRBV6-5
clone_size: -
cdr3_aa: CASSTGGSGYGYTF
cdr3_nt: TGTGCCAGCAGTACAGGGGGCAGTGGGTATGGCTACACCTTC

d_call: TRBD2
j_call: TRBJ2-2
v_call: TRBV7-2
clone_size: -
cdr3_aa: CASSLSAGAGTGELFF
cdr3_nt: TGTGCCAGCAGCTTATCAGCGGGGGCGGGGACCGGGGAGCTGTTTTTT

d_call: TRBD2
j_call: TRBJ2-5
v_call: TRBV5-1
clone_size: -
cdr3_aa: CASSLGTSVKGLQTQYF
cdr3_nt: TGCGCCAGCAGCTTGGGGACTAGCGTTAAGGGCTTGCAGACCCAGTACTTC

d_call: -
j_call: TRBJ2-1
v_call: TRBV11-1
clone_size: -
cdr3_aa: CASSPDSYNEQFF
cdr3_nt: TGTGCCAGCAGCCCAGACAGTTACAATGAGCAGTTCTTC

d_call: -
j_call: TRBJ2-1
v_call: TRBV5-5
clone_size: -
cdr3_aa: CASSSGITAPGAYNEQFF
cdr3_nt: TGTGCCAGCAGCTCTGGCATTACGGCCCCGGGGGCCTACAATGAGCAGTTCTTC

d_call: -
j_call: TRBJ2-5
v_call: TRBV27
clone_size: -
cdr3_aa: CASSLSQQETQYF
cdr3_nt: TGTGCCAGCAGTTTATCTCAACAGGAGACCCAGTACTTC

d_call: -
j_call: TRBJ1-6
v_call: TRBV6-5
clone_size: once
cdr3_aa: CASLDRWDLSPLHF
cdr3_nt: TGTGCCAGCCTGGACCGGTGGGATCTGTCACCCCTCCACTTT

d_call: TRBD1
j_call: TRBJ1-1
v_call: TRBV6-5
clone_size: -
cdr3_aa: CASTYDRVATEAFF
cdr3_nt: TGTGCCAGCACTTACGACAGGGTGGCGACTGAAGCTTTCTTT

d_call: TRBD1
j_call: TRBJ1-1
v_call: TRBV9
clone_size: -
cdr3_aa: CASSVDPITGVNTEAFF
cdr3_nt: TGTGCCAGCAGCGTAGACCCGATTACAGGGGTGAACACTGAAGCTTTCTTT

d_call: -
j_call: TRBJ2-1
v_call: TRBV2
clone_size: -
cdr3_aa: CASSVKTATYNEQFF
cdr3_nt: TGTGCCAGCAGTGTTAAGACAGCTACCTACAATGAGCAGTTCTTC

d_call: TRBD1
j_call: TRBJ1-6
v_call: TRBV19
clone_size: few
cdr3_aa: CASRRGTGRLDSPLHF
cdr3_nt: TGTGCCAGTAGAAGAGGGACAGGCAGACTCGATTCACCCCTCCACTTT